The 26 T cell receptor beta chains below were found in one sample sequenced in a study of CD8 T cells in Susac syndrome. A quantity of about 0.5 to 1 ug RNA underwent reverse transcription using random hexamers. TCRdb re-analysed the immunoSEQ multiplex PCR reads in MiXCR, keeping a single row per CDR3 protein. The table records fewer than 85,000 distinct CDR3 sequences, approximately 95% of them present only once. The sequenced material came from CD8+ T cells from PBMCs. These TCRs come from a human donor with multiple sclerosis.

The genes are TRBV20-1 and TRBJ2-7, with a tentative D call TRBD2 (5 bases). The V end was cut by 1 base, the J end by 0 bases, with 7 bases between. Germline CDR1 DFQATT, CDR2 SNEGSKA (reference sequence). CDR3 size: 13 residues. The CDR3 sequence is CSARGTSSYEQYF. CDR3 nucleotides: TGCAGTGCTAGAGGAACTAGCTCCTACGAGCAGTACTTC.

In its sample, this clonotype was seen once. This chain uses TRBV19 with TRBJ2-6; D is uncertain. V was pared by 3 bases and J by 0 bases, with 6 bases between. The CDR3 spans 15 residues. Germline assignment: CDR1 LNHDA and CDR2 SQIVND (reference sequence). The CDR3 here is CASSIPDSGANVLTF. The CDR3, as DNA: TGTGCCAGTAGTATCCCGGACTCTGGGGCCAACGTCCTGACTTTC.

The V gene is TRBV5-1, the J gene TRBJ2-5; a possible D gene is TRBD2 (6 bases). There are 14 residues in the CDR3. CDR1 SGHRS and CDR2 YFSETQ come from the germline V gene. The germline V and J ends were trimmed by 0 bases and 5 bases, with 11 bases remaining between them. CDR3 nucleotide sequence: TGCGCCAGCAGCTTGGGCAGCGGGTCGGAGACCCAGTACTTC. This encodes CASSLGSGSETQYF.

The CDR3 loop is CASSQTEMAEAFF. In nucleotides, the CDR3 is TGTGCCAGCAGCCAAACGGAAATGGCTGAAGCTTTCTTT. The chain combines TRBV14 with TRBJ1-1; D unresolved. This CDR3 spans 13 amino acids. V lost 2 bases and J 6 bases, leaving 10 bases between the germline ends. CDR1 SGHDN and CDR2 FVKESK come from the germline V gene.

The V and J genes are TRBV4-3 and TRBJ2-3; D unclear. The CDR3 has 14 residues. Germline-derived CDR1 and CDR2 are LGHNA and YSLEER. V gave up 5 bases and J gave up 0 bases, with 9 bases separating them. This chain's CDR3 is CASSDERSTDTQYF. In DNA form, the CDR3 reads TGCGCCAGCAGCGATGAGAGAAGCACAGATACGCAGTATTTT.

The chain couples TRBV7-2 to TRBJ2-3; D may be TRBD1 (6 bases). CDR1 and CDR2 (germline): SGHTA, FQGNSA. V was clipped by 2 bases and J by 2 bases, with 8 bases between them. The CDR3 runs 14 residues. In DNA form, the CDR3 reads TGTGCCAGCAGCTTAACAGGGTTCACAGATACGCAGTATTTT. Protein: CASSLTGFTDTQYF. The variable domain in full, completed from reference TRBV7-2 and TRBJ2-3, reads GAGVSQSPSNKVTEKGKDVELRCDPISGHTALYWYRQSLGQGLEFLIYFQGNSAPDKSGLPSDRFSAERTGGSVSTLTIQRTQQEDSAVYLCASSLTGFTDTQYFGPGTRLTVL.

The V gene is TRBV7-9, the J gene TRBJ1-4, with D perhaps matching TRBD1 (6 bases). Germline values: CDR1 SEHNR, CDR2 FQNEAQ (reference sequence). Trimming removed 5 bases from V and 0 bases from J, with 13 bases in between. The CDR3 is made up of 16 amino acids. DNA of the CDR3: TGTGCCAGCAGCGATAGACAGGCTGCAACTAATGAAAAACTGTTTTTT. Translated, it gives CASSDRQAATNEKLFF. The whole variable domain, filled in from reference TRBV7-9 and TRBJ1-4, reads DTGVSQNPRHKITKRGQNVTFRCDPISEHNRLYWYRQTLGQGPEFLTYFQNEAQLEKSRLLSDRFSAERPKGSFSTLEIQRTEQGDSAMYLCASSDRQAATNEKLFFGSGTQLSVL.

V and J are TRBV6-5 and TRBJ2-7, with D perhaps matching TRBD1 or TRBD2 (7 bases each). The V end lost 5 bases, the J end lost 7 bases, and 18 bases lay between the germline ends. The CDR3 extends over 14 amino acids. Germline CDR1 and CDR2: MNHEY and SVGAGI. CDR3 DNA sequence: TGTGCCAGCAGTCAGCGGGACAGACCTTGGGAGCAGTACTTC. This sequence encodes CASSQRDRPWEQYF.

This chain links TRBV29-1 with TRBJ2-7; D possibly corresponds to TRBD1 (8 bases). V lost 0 bases, J lost 6 bases, and 24 bases lay in between. This CDR3 has 17 amino acids. Germline CDR1 and CDR2: SQVTM and ANQGSEA. The CDR3 nucleotides read TGCAGCGTTGAAGATCGGGAGGCGTCGGACAGGGAGTTCGAGCAGTACTTC. Translated, it gives CSVEDREASDREFEQYF.

This chain joins TRBV9 and TRBJ2-1; 12 nucleotides align to TRBD2. V shed 5 bases, J shed 7 bases, and the junction held 4 bases outside the gene matches. The CDR3 covers 14 residues. Germline V gene lookup returns CDR1 SGDLS and CDR2 YYNGEE. CDR3 loop: CASSTSGGLNEQFF. CDR3 sequence (DNA): TGTGCCAGCAGTACTAGCGGGGGGTTAAATGAGCAGTTCTTC.

The chain joins TRBV29-1 to TRBJ1-1; 7 nucleotides agree with TRBD1. The trim removed 7 bases at V and 1 base at J, leaving 3 bases unmatched. The CDR3 is 12 residues long. Germline-derived CDR1 and CDR2 are SQVTM and ANQGSEA. CDR3 nucleotide sequence: TGCAGCGCCCGGACAGGGAACACTGAAGCTTTCTTT. Protein: CSARTGNTEAFF.

The chain employs TRBV7-8 and TRBJ2-2; D is perhaps TRBD2 (6 bases). The CDR3 has 14 residues. Germline loops: CDR1 SGHVS, CDR2 FQNEAQ. Trimming took off 8 bases at V and 6 bases at J, with 16 bases between the two ends. The CDR3 DNA reads TGTGCCAGCGGGTCGGCGGGATGGGCCGGGGAGCTGTTTTTT. The encoded protein is CASGSAGWAGELFF.

The V call is TRBV5-1, the J call TRBJ1-5; perhaps TRBD1 as D (6 bases). The V gene lost 8 bases and the J gene lost 6 bases, with 12 bases spanning the gap. CDR1 and CDR2 from the germline V gene are SGHRS and YFSETQ. CDR3 length: 12 residues. The CDR3, as DNA: TGCGCCAGGCCAGGGGTGAGTCAGCCCCAGCATTTT. Protein product: CARPGVSQPQHF.

The rearrangement links TRBV29-1 to TRBJ1-2; 7 positions match TRBD1. The germline V gene has CDR1 SQVTM and CDR2 ANQGSEA. V dropped 1 base and J dropped 7; count of bases not matched to a gene: 9. The CDR3 extends over 14 amino acids. CDR3 coding DNA: TGCAGCGTTGAAGGACAGGGAGGGGACGCTGGCTACACCTTC. This translates into CSVEGQGGDAGYTF.

The chain couples TRBV5-4 to TRBJ2-1; D is ambiguous. Germline V gene sequence: CDR1 SGHNT, CDR2 YYREEE (reference sequence). The CDR3 consists of 14 residues. The V end was cut by 6 bases, the J end by 6 bases, with 16 bases between. This chain's CDR3 is CASTRLGSPNEQFF. The CDR3 bases are TGTGCCAGCACTCGACTCGGGTCCCCCAATGAGCAGTTCTTC.

The rearrangement links TRBV5-1 to TRBJ1-1, with 9 positions matching TRBD1. Germline trimming cut 3 bases from V and 8 bases from J; bases unmatched to any gene: 5. This CDR3 spans 13 amino acids. Germline CDR1 and CDR2: SGHRS and YFSETQ. CDR3 loop: CASSWGTGREAFF. For the CDR3, the DNA is TGCGCCAGCAGCTGGGGGACAGGGAGAGAAGCTTTCTTT.

V is TRBV11-2 and J is TRBJ2-3; D may be TRBD2 (6 bases). Germline CDR1 reads SGHAT; CDR2 reads FQNNGV. Trimming removed 5 bases at V and 5 bases at J, with 17 bases between. The CDR3 length is 15 residues. CDR3 nucleotides: TGTGCCAGCAGCCGCTTTCCCTGGGGGGTAGATACGCAGTATTTT. It specifies CASSRFPWGVDTQYF.

The V gene is TRBV15, the J gene TRBJ2-1; 8 bases line up with TRBD1. The CDR3 sequence is 16 residues long. J was trimmed by 2 bases and V by 1 base; bases with no gene match: 4. Per germline, CDR1 LNHNV and CDR2 YYDKDF (reference sequence). The DNA of the CDR3 is TGTGCCACCAGCAGAGCCGGACAGGGTGCCTACAATGAGCAGTTCTTC. It codes for CATSRAGQGAYNEQFF.

This chain uses TRBV3-1 with TRBJ1-2, with TRBD1 matching 8 bases. Germline V gives CDR1 LGHDT, CDR2 YNNKEL (reference sequence). V lost 0 bases and J lost 1; bases outside the gene matches: 7. The CDR3 spans 17 residues. CDR3 sequence: CASSQDGGGQDNYGYTF. CDR3 DNA: TGTGCCAGCAGCCAAGATGGTGGGGGACAGGATAACTATGGCTACACCTTC. The complete variable domain, with remaining parts taken from reference TRBV3-1 and TRBJ1-2, reads DTAVSQTPKYLVTQMGNDKSIKCEQNLGHDTMYWYKQDSKKFLKIMFSYNNKELIINETVPNRFSPKSPDKAHLNLHINSLELGDSAVYFCASSQDGGGQDNYGYTFGSGTRLTVV.

The genes are TRBV5-6 and TRBJ2-7; tentatively, D is TRBD1 (5 bases). V was trimmed by 0 bases and J by 6 bases, leaving 7 bases between them. This CDR3 has 12 residues. Germline values: CDR1 SGHDT, CDR2 YYEEEE. CDR3 DNA sequence: TGTGCCAGCAGCTTGGGACAGATCGAGCAGTACTTC. As protein: CASSLGQIEQYF.

V usage is TRBV12-3 or TRBV12-4 and J usage is TRBJ1-5; weak D call: TRBD1 (5 bases). The CDR3 sequence is 13 residues long. Trimming left V 8 bases short and J 4 bases short, with 12 bases between. This CDR3 reads CASVGTGNQPQHF. The CDR3 DNA is TGTGCCAGCGTGGGGACGGGGAATCAGCCCCAGCATTTT.

V gene TRBV27 combines with J gene TRBJ2-1; D gene uncertain. Trimming removed 3 bases from V and 0 bases from J, with 6 bases in between. Germline values: CDR1 MNHEY, CDR2 SMNVEV (reference sequence). CDR3 length: 14 amino acids. The CDR3 loop is CASSFPGSYNEQFF. The CDR3 coding sequence is TGTGCCAGCAGTTTTCCAGGCTCCTACAATGAGCAGTTCTTC.

This clonotype was recorded only once. The genes are TRBV15 and TRBJ2-1; a weak D match, TRBD2 (5 bases). Per the germline V gene, CDR1 is LNHNV and CDR2 is YYDKDF (reference sequence). This CDR3 region has 13 residues. The V and J ends lost 0 bases and 7 bases respectively, with 7 bases between them. CDR3 nucleotides: TGTGCCACCAGCAGAGATCCGGGGAATGAGCAGTTCTTC. It specifies CATSRDPGNEQFF. Drawing the rest from reference TRBV15 and TRBJ2-1, the complete variable domain is DAMVIQNPRYQVTQFGKPVTLSCSQTLNHNVMYWYQQKSSQAPKLLFHYYDKDFNNEADTPDNFQSRRPNTSFCFLDIRSPGLGDTAMYLCATSRDPGNEQFFGPGTRLTVL.

The rearrangement links TRBV7-2 to TRBJ1-1; TRBD1 matches 8 bases. The junction had 6 bases not matched to a gene; V was cut back by 5 bases and J by 1 base. The CDR3 is 15 amino acids. Germline V gene lookup returns CDR1 SGHTA and CDR2 FQGNSA. The CDR3 spells CASSPTQGANTEAFF. The CDR3 DNA reads as TGTGCCAGCAGCCCTACCCAGGGGGCGAACACTGAAGCTTTCTTT.

This chain links TRBV6-2 or TRBV6-3 with TRBJ2-1; 11 nucleotides line up with TRBD2. Germline CDR1 is MNHEY and CDR2 is SVGEGT. CDR3 size: 15 residues. The V and J ends lost 4 bases and 8 bases, in that order; junction bases with no gene match: 7. The CDR3 reads CASSFSGGAVDEQFF. CDR3 nucleotides: TGTGCCAGCAGTTTTAGCGGGGGGGCCGTGGATGAGCAGTTCTTC.

This clonotype appeared once. The chain employs TRBV13 and TRBJ1-1, with 12 bases that match TRBD1. The germline V gene encodes CDR1 PRHDT and CDR2 FYEKMQ (reference sequence). V trimming: 5 bases; J trimming: 6 bases; junction bases outside the gene matches: 7. The CDR3 has 15 residues. The CDR3 sequence is CASSLGQGAFAEAFF. CDR3 nucleotide sequence: TGTGCCAGCAGCCTGGGACAGGGGGCGTTCGCTGAAGCTTTCTTT.